Listed below are T cell receptor beta chains from one sample, sequenced in a study of T cells in Graves' hyperthyroidism and ophthalmopathy. TCRdb recomputed calls from the multiplex PCR reads with MiXCR, one row per CDR3 protein. The sample consists of about 290,000 distinct CDR3 sequences, around 15% of them appearing once. The sample consisted of blood. Receptors originate from a woman aged 45-59 years with Graves' hyperthyroidism that later progressed to Graves' ophthalmopathy. CDR3s include the opening cysteine and the closing phenylalanine or tryptophan. The D gene is left open where the match is weak. Some rows mark clone size as missing; the rest say once, few, many or name a class of expanded clone.

CDR3aa: CASSHPGASGVYNEQFF
CDR3nt: TGTGCCAGCAGCCACCCTGGGGCTAGCGGGGTTTACAATGAGCAGTTCTTC
j_gene: TRBJ2-1
d_gene: TRBD2
v_gene: TRBV7-9
abundance: many

CDR3aa: CSARSFSGKFYEQYF
CDR3nt: TGCAGTGCTAGATCTTTTAGCGGGAAGTTCTACGAGCAGTACTTC
j_gene: TRBJ2-7
d_gene: TRBD2
v_gene: TRBV20-1
abundance: .

CDR3aa: CASSMTGGSNQPQHF
CDR3nt: TGTGCCAGTAGTATGACAGGGGGCAGCAATCAGCCCCAGCATTTT
j_gene: TRBJ1-5
d_gene: TRBD1
v_gene: TRBV19
abundance: many

CDR3aa: CASSWGQGNTEAFF
CDR3nt: TGTGCCAGCAGCTGGGGACAGGGGAACACTGAAGCTTTCTTT
j_gene: TRBJ1-1
d_gene: TRBD1
v_gene: TRBV7-3
abundance: many

CDR3aa: CASSEFLGNTGELFF
CDR3nt: TGTGCCAGCAGTGAATTCCTGGGGAACACCGGGGAGCTGTTTTTT
j_gene: TRBJ2-2
d_gene: .
v_gene: TRBV6-1
abundance: .

CDR3aa: CASSLGGTGLAETQYF
CDR3nt: TGTGCCAGCAGCTTGGGAGGGACGGGACTAGCGGAGACCCAGTACTTC
j_gene: TRBJ2-5
d_gene: TRBD2
v_gene: TRBV5-4
abundance: .

CDR3aa: CASSFSSRTSGRGSYEQYF
CDR3nt: TGTGCCAGCAGTTTTAGCTCTCGGACTAGCGGGAGAGGGTCCTACGAGCAGTACTTC
j_gene: TRBJ2-7
d_gene: TRBD2
v_gene: TRBV28
abundance: many

CDR3aa: CASRGTGVQPQHF
CDR3nt: TGTGCCAGCAGGGGGACAGGCGTCCAGCCCCAGCATTTT
j_gene: TRBJ1-5
d_gene: TRBD1
v_gene: TRBV28
abundance: many

CDR3aa: CASSLRSGANYGYTF
CDR3nt: TGTGCCAGCAGTTTAAGGTCAGGGGCCAACTATGGCTACACCTTC
j_gene: TRBJ1-2
d_gene: .
v_gene: TRBV12-3/TRBV12-4
abundance: many

CDR3aa: CASKWGPGLGAHTEAFF
CDR3nt: TGTGCCAGCAAGTGGGGTCCCGGGCTCGGTGCGCACACTGAAGCTTTCTTT
j_gene: TRBJ1-1
d_gene: .
v_gene: TRBV7-2
abundance: many

CDR3aa: CASTWWTSGLIGYNEQFF
CDR3nt: TGTGCCAGCACCTGGTGGACTAGCGGCCTCATAGGGTACAATGAGCAGTTCTTC
j_gene: TRBJ2-1
d_gene: TRBD2
v_gene: TRBV27
abundance: many

CDR3aa: CASSERGLLTGLGQYF
CDR3nt: TGCGCCAGCAGTGAGCGTGGCCTCCTAACTGGCCTAGGGCAGTACTTC
j_gene: TRBJ2-7
d_gene: .
v_gene: TRBV10-2
abundance: .

CDR3aa: CASSPSSLGTDTQYF
CDR3nt: TGTGCCAGCAGTCCTAGTAGTCTAGGCACAGATACGCAGTATTTT
j_gene: TRBJ2-3
d_gene: .
v_gene: TRBV2
abundance: many

CDR3aa: CASSLGTGGVYNEQFF
CDR3nt: TGTGCCAGCAGCTTGGGCACGGGTGGGGTTTACAATGAGCAGTTCTTC
j_gene: TRBJ2-1
d_gene: .
v_gene: TRBV5-6
abundance: few

CDR3aa: CASSQPWADTQYF
CDR3nt: TGCGCCAGCAGCCAGCCGTGGGCAGATACGCAGTATTTT
j_gene: TRBJ2-3
d_gene: .
v_gene: TRBV4-1
abundance: few

CDR3aa: CSVANMKNIQYF
CDR3nt: TGCAGTGTTGCGAACATGAAAAACATTCAGTACTTC
j_gene: TRBJ2-4
d_gene: .
v_gene: TRBV20-1
abundance: .

CDR3aa: CASMVSGNTGELFF
CDR3nt: TGTGCCAGCATGGTTAGCGGGAACACCGGGGAGCTGTTTTTT
j_gene: TRBJ2-2
d_gene: .
v_gene: TRBV3-1
abundance: few